This T cell receptor (beta chain) was observed in a study of T cell changes during pregnancy in multiple sclerosis. Losses at the gene ends were 8 bases for V and 4 bases for J; bases not matched to a gene: 13. Germline CDR1 and CDR2: MNHEY and SMNVEV (reference sequence). The CDR3 has 16 amino acids. Libraries were prepared by immunoSEQ multiplex PCR; TCRdb keeps only in-frame clonotypes and omits some of them. The profile covers approximately 41,000 clones, with 80% to 90% appearing a single time and roughly 1.1% taken by the ten largest. This receptor was identified in a female donor with multiple sclerosis, enrolled in a pregnancy study. V and J are TRBV27 and TRBJ2-3; 9 bases align to TRBD2. The sample here was CD4+ T cells from peripheral blood mononuclear cells, taken in the first trimester of pregnancy. The CDR3 loop is CASRPGLATGADTQYF. The CDR3 nucleotides are TGTGCCAGCCGACCGGGACTAGCTACAGGGGCAGATACGCAGTATTTT.